Below, 14 T cell receptor beta chains from the same sample are listed, as sequenced in a study of blood T cell repertoires in COVID-19. Libraries were prepared by immunoSEQ multiplex PCR; TCRdb keeps only in-frame clonotypes and omits some of them. The sample carries 150,000 to 200,000 clones, over 80% recorded once. The sample consisted of PBMCs or T cells enriched from blood (not recorded which). These receptor sequences come from a woman aged 55 to 70 who had recovered from COVID-19.

V gene TRBV2 combines with J gene TRBJ1-4; TRBD1 matches at 9 bases. This CDR3 comprises 17 residues. Losses at the gene ends were 6 bases for V and 5 bases for J; bases not matched to a gene: 13. CDR1 and CDR2 from the germline V gene are SNHLY and FYNNEI. CDR3 DNA: TGTGCCAGCAGACGACAGGGACAGGGTGTCCCCAATGAAAAACTGTTTTTT. Amino acid sequence: CASRRQGQGVPNEKLFF.

This chain joins TRBV18 and TRBJ1-2; D remains ambiguous. Trimming left V 5 bases short and J 8 bases short, with 12 bases between. This CDR3 has 12 residues. Per germline, CDR1 KGHSH and CDR2 LQKENI. The CDR3 is CASSTAGSGYTF. CDR3 in DNA: TGTGCCAGCTCAACCGCCGGGAGCGGCTACACCTTC.

The genes are TRBV3-1 (or the pseudogene TRBV3-2) and TRBJ1-1, with TRBD1 matching over 8 bases. The CDR3 totals 12 residues. J gave up 4 bases and V 9 bases, and 4 bases lay outside the gene matches. Germline CDR1 reads LGHDT; CDR2 reads YNNKEL (reference sequence). CDR3 nucleotide sequence: TGTGCCAGTACAGACAGGGGCACTGAAGCTTTCTTT. Protein product: CASTDRGTEAFF.

This clone has only one observation. The chain uses TRBV19 and TRBJ1-5, with 9 bases matching TRBD1. The CDR3 contains 15 residues. Germline CDR1 reads LNHDA; CDR2 reads SQIVND (reference sequence). The V and J ends lost 5 bases and 7 bases, in that order; junction bases with no gene match: 9. The CDR3 protein is CASSFSGQGRQPQHF. CDR3 bases: TGTGCCAGTAGTTTCTCGGGACAGGGCCGACAGCCCCAGCATTTT.

The chain combines TRBV6-1 with TRBJ2-7; TRBD1 is a possible D gene (5 bases). The CDR3 is made up of 15 amino acids. Germline V CDR1 and CDR2: MNHNS, SASEGT. The germline V and J ends were trimmed by 2 bases and 0 bases, with 11 bases remaining between them. CDR3 amino acids: CASSETTVPSYEQYF. The CDR3, as DNA: TGTGCCAGCAGTGAAACGACAGTACCCTCCTACGAGCAGTACTTC.

The chain employs TRBV4-1 and TRBJ2-1; TRBD2 aligns across 14 bases. The trim removed 1 base at V and 7 bases at J, leaving 6 bases unmatched. Germline CDR1 and CDR2: MGHRA and YSYEKL. The CDR3 is made up of 17 amino acids. The DNA for the CDR3 is TGCGCCAGCAGCCAAGGACTAGCGGGGGGGCCGGGTAATGAGCAGTTCTTC. It encodes CASSQGLAGGPGNEQFF.

In this sample, this clone turned up a few times. The chain is built from TRBV19 and TRBJ1-2; D may be TRBD1 (6 bases). The length of the CDR3 is 14 residues. Trimming removed 7 bases from V and 4 bases from J, with 16 bases in between. CDR1 and CDR2 from the germline V gene are LNHDA and SQIVND (reference sequence). The CDR3, as DNA: TGTGCCAGTAACTCTCAGGGGTTGGGCTATGGCTACACCTTC. It codes for CASNSQGLGYGYTF.

This clone was detected only a few times. The chain combines TRBV3-1 (or the pseudogene TRBV3-2) with TRBJ2-1; D is perhaps TRBD2 (6 bases). Germline V gene sequence: CDR1 LGHDT, CDR2 YNNKEL (reference sequence). The CDR3 contains 14 residues. Trimming took off 1 base at V and 8 bases at J, with 12 bases between the two ends. The CDR3 is CASSQAGGGDEQFF. The CDR3 nucleotides are TGTGCCAGCAGCCAAGCCGGGGGTGGGGATGAGCAGTTCTTC.

This rearrangement joins TRBV7-6 to TRBJ2-7; D is ambiguous. This CDR3 contains 11 residues. The germline V and J ends were trimmed by 2 bases and 9 bases, with 8 bases remaining between them. Germline assignment: CDR1 SGHVS and CDR2 FNYEAQ. Here the CDR3 reads CASSLIVGQYF. The DNA for the CDR3 is TGTGCCAGCAGCTTAATTGTCGGGCAGTACTTC.

In this sample, this clone turned up once. CDR3 region: CASSPPPGSGNTIYF. For the CDR3, the DNA is TGTGCCAGCAGCCCCCCGCCGGGCTCTGGAAACACCATATATTTT. The chain combines TRBV6-5 with TRBJ1-3; D not resolved. Germline assignment: CDR1 MNHEY and CDR2 SVGAGI. The CDR3 is 15 residues long. The V end lost 6 bases, the J end lost 0 bases, and 12 bases lay between the germline ends.

In its sample, this clone was seen a few times. The chain recombines TRBV24-1 with TRBJ2-2; 9 nucleotides agree with TRBD2. The CDR3 contains 19 residues. V was pared by 5 bases and J by 4 bases, with 16 bases of the junction left unmatched. Germline V gene lookup returns CDR1 KGHDR and CDR2 SFDVKD. CDR3 amino acids: CATSVAGRAGGGSTGELFF. In DNA form, the CDR3 reads TGTGCCACCAGTGTGGCGGGAAGAGCGGGAGGAGGGAGCACCGGGGAGCTGTTTTTT.

This chain joins TRBV9 and TRBJ1-6; no reliable D call. CDR1 and CDR2 (germline): SGDLS, YYNGEE. The CDR3 has 14 residues. Between the trimmed V and J ends, which lost 4 bases and 0 bases, there was a span of 5 bases. CDR3 protein: CASSSGSYNSPLHF. CDR3 DNA: TGTGCCAGCAGCTCCGGCTCCTATAATTCACCCCTCCACTTT.

The chain uses TRBV10-2 and TRBJ2-4; 9 bases are a match to TRBD2. Germline trimming cut 7 bases from V and 3 bases from J; bases unmatched to any gene: 7. CDR1 WSHSY and CDR2 SAAADI come from the germline V gene. The CDR3 spans 15 residues. The CDR3 bases are TGCGCCAGCACCAGAGAAGCGGGGGGCAAAAACATTCAGTACTTC. This encodes CASTREAGGKNIQYF.

J is TRBJ2-5 and V is TRBV27; TRBD1 aligns across 8 bases. Unmatched junction bases numbered 3, after V lost 7 bases and J lost 5 bases. CDR3 size: 12 residues. CDR1 is MNHEY and CDR2 is SMNVEV in the germline V gene (reference sequence). Here the CDR3 reads CASMDRAETQYF. DNA of the CDR3: TGTGCCAGCATGGACAGGGCTGAGACCCAGTACTTC.